The rows below give T cell receptor beta chains drawn from one sample of a study of vaccination effects on CD4 cells after COVID-19. Sequenced by immunoSEQ multiplex PCR; TCRdb stores in-frame clones only, minus some. The data show approximately 30,000 clones, 65% to 75% seen once. These receptors lack a known antigen. Sequencing was performed on CD4+ T cells from PBMCs cultured with SARS-CoV-2 spike peptides, taken before COVID-19 vaccination. These receptors all come from a human donor who received a COVID-19 vaccine. Each CDR3 is given with its conserved first and last residue. D genes are given only for firm matches. Expanded clones get a size class; other rows say once, few or many, or leave the size out.

size,D,J,V,CDR3,DNA
.,.,TRBJ2-1,TRBV13,CASSLVSSPSSYNEQFF,TGTGCCAGCAGCTTAGTATCTAGCCCTAGCTCCTACAATGAGCAGTTCTTC
.,.,TRBJ2-2,TRBV5-1,CASSAYSGNTGELFF,TGCGCCAGCAGCGCCTACTCAGGGAACACCGGGGAGCTGTTTTTT
.,.,TRBJ1-6,TRBV27,CASTTGWNSPLHF,TGTGCCAGCACCACGGGGTGGAATTCACCCCTCCACTTT
.,.,TRBJ2-1,TRBV6-6,CASSPQGVSYNEQFF,TGTGCCAGCAGTCCCCAAGGGGTCTCCTACAATGAGCAGTTCTTC
few,TRBD2,TRBJ2-7,TRBV27,CASSPSGRPSYEQYF,TGTGCCAGCAGTCCTAGCGGGAGGCCCTCCTACGAGCAGTACTTC
.,.,TRBJ1-2,TRBV5-1,CASATTASRYGYTF,TGCGCCAGCGCGACGACTGCGTCCCGTTATGGCTACACCTTC
.,.,TRBJ2-3,TRBV5-4,CASSLAGHTDTQYF,TGTGCCAGCAGCTTAGCGGGACATACAGATACGCAGTATTTT
.,TRBD2,TRBJ2-3,TRBV9,CASSVGLAEEGWTDTQYF,TGTGCCAGCAGCGTGGGACTAGCGGAAGAGGGATGGACAGATACGCAGTATTTT
once,.,TRBJ2-4,TRBV6-2/TRBV6-3,CASSYDGLAKNIQYF,TGTGCCAGCAGTTACGACGGACTAGCCAAAAACATTCAGTACTTC
few,.,TRBJ2-1,TRBV24-1,CATSDLRGAEQFF,TGTGCCACCAGTGATTTAAGGGGGGCTGAGCAGTTCTTC
.,TRBD1,TRBJ1-6,TRBV12-5,CASGLVTGANNSPLHF,TGTGCTAGTGGTTTGGTAACAGGGGCAAATAATTCACCCCTCCACTTT
.,.,TRBJ1-1,TRBV6-1,CASSEVLLGVAEAFF,TGTGCCAGCAGTGAAGTGCTGTTGGGGGTAGCTGAAGCTTTCTTT
.,TRBD1,TRBJ1-5,TRBV5-1,CASSLGQGLNQPQHF,TGCGCCAGCAGCTTGGGACAGGGGTTGAATCAGCCCCAGCATTTT
few,TRBD1,TRBJ1-1,TRBV2,CASRMGTDEAFF,TGTGCCAGCAGGATGGGGACAGATGAAGCTTTCTTT
.,TRBD1,TRBJ2-3,TRBV3-1/TRBV3-2,CASSPTFRQGADTQYF,TGTGCCAGCAGCCCGACTTTCCGACAGGGCGCAGATACGCAGTATTTT
once,.,TRBJ2-7,TRBV6-1,CASSEVVVYEQYF,TGTGCCAGCAGTGAAGTAGTGGTTTACGAGCAGTACTTC